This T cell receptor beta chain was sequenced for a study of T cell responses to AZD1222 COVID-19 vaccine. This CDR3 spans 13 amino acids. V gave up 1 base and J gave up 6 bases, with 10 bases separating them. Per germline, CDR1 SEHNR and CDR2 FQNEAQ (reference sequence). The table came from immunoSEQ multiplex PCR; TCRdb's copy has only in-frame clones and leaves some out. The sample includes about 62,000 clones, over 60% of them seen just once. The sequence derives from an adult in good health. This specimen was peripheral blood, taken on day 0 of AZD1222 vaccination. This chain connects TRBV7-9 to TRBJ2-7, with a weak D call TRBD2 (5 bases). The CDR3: CASSLDEGAEQYF. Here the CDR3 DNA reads TGTGCCAGCAGCTTAGACGAGGGCGCCGAGCAGTACTTC.